The 18 T cell receptor beta chains given below trace back to one sample, sequenced in a study of T cells in Graves' hyperthyroidism and ophthalmopathy. RNA transcripts provided the source from which TCR beta CDR3 regions were amplified. HTBI primers were employed in a first-round RT-PCR of the TCR CDR3. One entry per CDR3 protein results from TCRdb running MiXCR on the multiplex PCR reads. The sample lists about 610,000 distinct CDR3 sequences; roughly 14% were seen once. The source material was blood. These receptors came from a woman aged 40 to 49 with Graves' ophthalmopathy.

In its sample, this clonotype was seen a few times. This chain connects TRBV6-2 or TRBV6-3 to TRBJ2-2, with no clear D. CDR1 MNHEY and CDR2 SVGEGT come from the germline V gene. V was shortened by 0 bases and J by 2 bases, with 4 bases between the two germline ends. The CDR3 loop spans 14 amino acids. DNA for the CDR3: TGTGCCAGCAGTTACTCGATTAACACCGGGGAGCTGTTTTTT. Amino acids: CASSYSINTGELFF.

This clonotype was seen ten or more times. The chain is built from TRBV27 and TRBJ1-2; a weak D match, TRBD1 (5 bases). The germline CDR1 and CDR2 sequences are MNHEY and SMNVEV (reference sequence). Trimming cost V 3 bases and J 4 bases, with 18 bases left between them. CDR3 length: 16 residues. For the CDR3, the DNA is TGTGCCAGCAGTTTCCTCCAACCGGGGGGTCTCTATGGCTACACCTTC. Its translation is CASSFLQPGGLYGYTF.

This clonotype was seen a few times. The chain has TRBV3-1 and TRBJ1-2; D call uncertain. The germline V gene has CDR1 LGHDT and CDR2 YNNKEL (reference sequence). The CDR3 covers 12 residues. Trimming shortened V by 1 base and J by 7 bases, and 7 bases separated the two germline ends. The DNA for the CDR3 is TGTGCCAGCAGCCAAGGTAGTATTGGCTACACCTTC. This gives the protein CASSQGSIGYTF. Looking up the rest from reference TRBV3-1 and TRBJ1-2 gives the full variable domain: DTAVSQTPKYLVTQMGNDKSIKCEQNLGHDTMYWYKQDSKKFLKIMFSYNNKELIINETVPNRFSPKSPDKAHLNLHINSLELGDSAVYFCASSQGSIGYTFGSGTRLTVV.

The chain combines TRBV18 with TRBJ2-6; D is uncertain. The CDR3 is 18 amino acids. Trimming left V 5 bases short and J 0 bases short, with 17 bases between. The germline CDR1 and CDR2 sequences are KGHSH and LQKENI. DNA of the CDR3: TGTGCCAGCTCATCCAATCCGGGCGGAAGCTCTGGGGCCAACGTCCTGACTTTC. Residues: CASSSNPGGSSGANVLTF.

The rearrangement uses TRBV28 and TRBJ2-7, with D perhaps being TRBD1 or TRBD2 (5 bases each). Looked up from germline, CDR1 is MDHEN and CDR2 is SYDVKM. The CDR3 contains 13 residues. V dropped 8 bases and J dropped 2 bases, with 13 bases sitting between them. CDR3 bases: TGTGCCAGCGGCAGACGGGGCCCCTACGAGCAGTACTTC. Its translation is CASGRRGPYEQYF.

Remarks on this clonotype: The CDR3 ends on some other residue instead of the conserved phenylalanine or tryptophan, so this is likely a read error. The CDR3 is CSASYGTTGELFL. The DNA of the CDR3 is TGCAGTGCTAGTTACGGGACCACCGGGGAGCTGTTTCTT. The V call is TRBV20-1, the J call TRBJ2-2; the D gene could be TRBD1 or TRBD2 (5 bases each). The CDR3 runs to 13 residues. V was clipped by 3 bases and J by 4 bases, with 9 bases between them. Germline loops: CDR1 DFQATT, CDR2 SNEGSKA (reference sequence).

This clonotype appeared many times. CDR3 in amino acids: CASSQEHGINRYGYTF. The CDR3 DNA reads TGCGCCAGCAGCCAAGAGCACGGGATTAATCGCTATGGCTACACCTTC. The chain carries TRBV4-1 and TRBJ1-2, with D unclear. Germline values: CDR1 MGHRA, CDR2 YSYEKL. With 0 bases removed from V and 4 bases from J, the gap between germline ends came to 15 bases. The CDR3 loop spans 16 amino acids.

This clonotype was counted only a few times. The V gene is TRBV5-1, the J gene TRBJ1-3; D perhaps matches TRBD1 (5 bases). V was shortened by 4 bases and J by 0 bases, with 14 bases between the two germline ends. Germline CDR1 is SGHRS and CDR2 is YFSETQ. This CDR3 contains 16 residues. This chain's CDR3 is CASSRWTSDSGNTIYF. The CDR3 DNA follows: TGCGCCAGCAGCCGTTGGACATCCGACTCTGGAAACACCATATATTTT.

This clonotype was observed at least ten times. As DNA, the CDR3 is TGCGCCAGCAGGGCGGTTGTGGGTCCCGAAAACATTCAGTACTTC. Translating it yields CASRAVVGPENIQYF. The rearrangement joins TRBV5-1 to TRBJ2-4; D not resolved. There are 15 residues in the CDR3. V was pared by 5 bases and J by 5 bases, with 17 bases between. Per germline, CDR1 SGHRS and CDR2 YFSETQ.

The chain recombines TRBV5-1 with TRBJ2-6; the match to TRBD1 covers 10 bases. The V and J ends lost 0 bases and 3 bases, in that order; junction bases with no gene match: 15. Germline assignment: CDR1 SGHRS and CDR2 YFSETQ. This CDR3 has 21 residues. CDR3 in DNA: TGCGCCAGCAGCTTGGATCCCGCCGCCGGGACAGGGGTTGGTGGGGCCAACGTCCTGACTTTC. It is translated as CASSLDPAAGTGVGGANVLTF.

There are a few counts of this clonotype. The chain couples TRBV5-1 to TRBJ2-7, with D hard to call. The CDR3 spans 13 residues. Per germline, CDR1 SGHRS and CDR2 YFSETQ. With 4 bases removed from V and 3 bases from J, the gap between germline ends came to 11 bases. This CDR3 is CASSGAGNYEQYF. In DNA, the CDR3 is TGCGCCAGCAGCGGTGCAGGAAACTACGAGCAGTACTTC.

Points on this clonotype: One base away lies a much larger clone, so this may be a sequencing read error. The conserved closing phenylalanine or tryptophan is absent in this CDR3, likely reflecting a read error. The J gene is TRBJ2-4, the V gene TRBV5-1; D call uncertain. From germline, CDR1 is SGHRS and CDR2 YFSETQ. V was trimmed by 1 base and J by 5 bases, leaving 7 bases between them. The CDR3 has 13 amino acids. The CDR3 spells CASSLTGQNIQYL. The CDR3 coding sequence is TGCGCCAGCAGCTTGACTGGCCAAAACATTCAGTACCTC.

This clonotype was counted at least ten times. The chain carries TRBV18 and TRBJ1-2; maybe TRBD1 (6 bases). CDR3 length: 14 residues. V lost 4 bases, J lost 5 bases, and 14 bases lay in between. Germline CDR1 is KGHSH and CDR2 is LQKENI. The CDR3 coding sequence is TGTGCCAGCTCACTACAGGGAGGTGGGTATGGCTACACCTTC. Translation: CASSLQGGGYGYTF.

This clonotype occurred a few times. The CDR3 region has the DNA TGTGCCAGCAGCGCCCTCGGGGAGCTGTTTTTT. This sequence encodes CASSALGELFF. This chain connects TRBV12-3 or TRBV12-4 to TRBJ2-2, with D unresolved. Trimming stripped 6 bases from V and 7 bases from J, with 6 bases between. The CDR3 loop spans 11 amino acids.

This clonotype appeared many times. V is TRBV19 and J is TRBJ2-7, with D possibly matching TRBD2 (7 bases). The V gene lost 3 bases and the J gene lost 4 bases, with 13 bases spanning the gap. The V gene's germline CDR1 is LNHDA and CDR2 SQIVND (reference sequence). The CDR3 runs 14 residues. The CDR3 DNA is TGTGCCAGTAGTATCGGAGCGGGACAATACGAGCAGTACTTC. Its protein is CASSIGAGQYEQYF. Looking up the rest from reference TRBV19 and TRBJ2-7 gives the full variable domain: DGGITQSPKYLFRKEGQNVTLSCEQNLNHDAMYWYRQDPGQGLRLIYYSQIVNDFQKGDIAEGYSVSREKKESFPLTVTSAQKNPTAFYLCASSIGAGQYEQYFGPGTRLTVT.

This clonotype was seen a few times. The chain combines TRBV12-3 or TRBV12-4 with TRBJ2-3; no reliable D call. V shed 6 bases and J shed 5 bases, with 12 bases lying between them. The CDR3 consists of 13 residues. CDR3: CASSPGVGDTQYF. The DNA of the CDR3 is TGTGCCAGCAGCCCCGGAGTAGGAGATACGCAGTATTTT.

This clonotype showed up just a few times. The V gene is TRBV2, the J gene TRBJ2-2, with D unclear. CDR1 and CDR2 (germline): SNHLY, FYNNEI. V lost 4 bases and J 0 bases, leaving 9 bases between the germline ends. The CDR3 loop spans 15 amino acids. CDR3 coding DNA: TGTGCCAGCAGTGTTAACCCCCCGAACACCGGGGAGCTGTTTTTT. This translates into CASSVNPPNTGELFF.

This chain links TRBV27 with TRBJ2-3, with 7 bases identical to TRBD2. Germline V gene lookup returns CDR1 MNHEY and CDR2 SMNVEV (reference sequence). The CDR3 totals 16 residues. V shed 2 bases and J 2 bases; nucleotides not matched to a gene: 7. This chain's CDR3 is CASSLLAATTTDTQYF. The CDR3, as DNA: TGTGCCAGCAGTTTACTAGCGGCCACGACCACAGATACGCAGTATTTT.